The rows below give T cell receptor beta chains drawn from one sample of a study of blood T cells in healthy people across ages. TCRdb called the 5' RACE reads again in MiXCR, with one record for every CDR3 protein. This table holds about 400,000 distinct CDR3 sequences, about 49% found once. The material sequenced was blood. All receptors come from a man in his 60s in good health. Both conserved end residues are part of each CDR3. D genes are given only for firm matches. Size is stated for part of the rows, as once, few or many counts, or as a class when the clone is expanded.

CDR3nt: TGTGCCAGCAGCTTAACGGACGAACGTACAGATACGCAGTATTTT
CDR3aa: CASSLTDERTDTQYF
d_gene: -
j_gene: TRBJ2-3
v_gene: TRBV7-2
abundance: -

CDR3nt: TGTGCCAGCAGCTCGGGGGACAGGGGATCACAAGAGACCCAGTACTTC
CDR3aa: CASSSGDRGSQETQYF
d_gene: TRBD1
j_gene: TRBJ2-5
v_gene: TRBV7-3
abundance: -

CDR3nt: TGCAGTGCTCCCGACCCGCCGGGACCGTTCAATGAGCAGTTCTTC
CDR3aa: CSAPDPPGPFNEQFF
d_gene: -
j_gene: TRBJ2-1
v_gene: TRBV20-1
abundance: -

CDR3nt: TGTGCCAGCAGCCCTGGGACAGGTCAACCCTACGAGCAGTACTTC
CDR3aa: CASSPGTGQPYEQYF
d_gene: TRBD1
j_gene: TRBJ2-7
v_gene: TRBV7-2
abundance: many

CDR3nt: TGTGCCAGCAGCCCCCAGGCCGGGGAGCTGTTTTTT
CDR3aa: CASSPQAGELFF
d_gene: -
j_gene: TRBJ2-2
v_gene: TRBV9
abundance: once

CDR3nt: TGTGCCAGCAGTAAGGGACAGGGGGCTACTGAAGCTTTCTTT
CDR3aa: CASSKGQGATEAFF
d_gene: TRBD1
j_gene: TRBJ1-1
v_gene: TRBV28
abundance: -

CDR3nt: TGCAGTGCCACCCTGACTAGCGGAGTTACAGATACGCAGTATTTT
CDR3aa: CSATLTSGVTDTQYF
d_gene: TRBD2
j_gene: TRBJ2-3
v_gene: TRBV20-1
abundance: once

CDR3nt: TGTGCCATCAGTTCGGGACTAGATCAAGAGACCCAGTACTTC
CDR3aa: CAISSGLDQETQYF
d_gene: TRBD2
j_gene: TRBJ2-5
v_gene: TRBV10-3
abundance: few

CDR3nt: TGTGCCAGCAGTGAACCCACAGGTTTTTATGGCTACACCTTC
CDR3aa: CASSEPTGFYGYTF
d_gene: -
j_gene: TRBJ1-2
v_gene: TRBV6-1
abundance: -

CDR3nt: TGCGCCAGCAGCATGGGGGACTGGGCTAATGAGCAGTTCTTC
CDR3aa: CASSMGDWANEQFF
d_gene: -
j_gene: TRBJ2-1
v_gene: TRBV5-1
abundance: few

CDR3nt: TGTGCCAGCATGCGGGACACCACCTATGGCTACACCTTC
CDR3aa: CASMRDTTYGYTF
d_gene: -
j_gene: TRBJ1-2
v_gene: TRBV2
abundance: -

CDR3nt: TGTGCCAGCAGCCCCCCCGGCGGACTCCCCAGCGAGCAGTACTTC
CDR3aa: CASSPPGGLPSEQYF
d_gene: -
j_gene: TRBJ2-7
v_gene: TRBV11-2
abundance: -

CDR3nt: TGTGCCAGCAGTTACTTAGCGGGAGCTTACAATGAGCAGTTCTTC
CDR3aa: CASSYLAGAYNEQFF
d_gene: TRBD2
j_gene: TRBJ2-1
v_gene: TRBV12-3/TRBV12-4
abundance: -

CDR3nt: TGCAGTGCTAGAGGGGGAGAAGGGACGGGGTACAATGAGCAGTTCTTC
CDR3aa: CSARGGEGTGYNEQFF
d_gene: -
j_gene: TRBJ2-1
v_gene: TRBV20-1
abundance: -

CDR3nt: TGCAGCGTTGGGACAGTCTTCGGGGAGCTGTTTTTT
CDR3aa: CSVGTVFGELFF
d_gene: -
j_gene: TRBJ2-2
v_gene: TRBV29-1
abundance: -

CDR3nt: TGTGCCAGCAGCTCAGCAGGCTACGAGCAGTACTTC
CDR3aa: CASSSAGYEQYF
d_gene: -
j_gene: TRBJ2-7
v_gene: TRBV28
abundance: few

CDR3nt: TGTGCCAGCAGTTTATCCCCCAGCGGGGCCTCCTACGAGCAGTACTTC
CDR3aa: CASSLSPSGASYEQYF
d_gene: TRBD2
j_gene: TRBJ2-7
v_gene: TRBV27
abundance: -

CDR3nt: TGTGCCAGCAGCCAAGACGGGCCTTATGGCTACACCTTC
CDR3aa: CASSQDGPYGYTF
d_gene: -
j_gene: TRBJ1-2
v_gene: TRBV3-1
abundance: -

CDR3nt: TGTGCCAGCAGCTGGGCCCAGCCCTCCGGGGTCGGGTACAATGAGCAGTACTTC
CDR3aa: CASSWAQPSGVGYNEQYF
d_gene: -
j_gene: TRBJ2-7
v_gene: TRBV5-4
abundance: -

CDR3nt: TGCGCCAGCAGCCAAGATACCGGGGGCCGGGGCGAGCAGTACTTC
CDR3aa: CASSQDTGGRGEQYF
d_gene: -
j_gene: TRBJ2-7
v_gene: TRBV4-3
abundance: -

CDR3nt: TGTGCCAGCAGCAAAGGGGGAGAGGGGGCGGACATTCAGTACTTC
CDR3aa: CASSKGGEGADIQYF
d_gene: -
j_gene: TRBJ2-4
v_gene: TRBV21-1
abundance: few

CDR3nt: TGTGCCAGCAGCCCGCAACCCCGCTGGGACAGGGTGGTAGATACGCAGTATTTT
CDR3aa: CASSPQPRWDRVVDTQYF
d_gene: TRBD1
j_gene: TRBJ2-3
v_gene: TRBV14
abundance: -

CDR3nt: TGTGCCAGCACCGACCAGGGGGCAGGAGAGACCCAGTACTTC
CDR3aa: CASTDQGAGETQYF
d_gene: TRBD1
j_gene: TRBJ2-5
v_gene: TRBV6-2/TRBV6-3
abundance: -

CDR3nt: TGTGCCGGCAGCTCCCCCCCTGGGAATGAGCAGTTCTTC
CDR3aa: CAGSSPPGNEQFF
d_gene: -
j_gene: TRBJ2-1
v_gene: TRBV7-3
abundance: -

CDR3nt: TGTGCCAGCAGCCACGGACAGACCGGGGAGCTGTTTTTT
CDR3aa: CASSHGQTGELFF
d_gene: -
j_gene: TRBJ2-2
v_gene: TRBV14
abundance: once

CDR3nt: TGTGCCAGCAGCCTGGGCAGGTTTGGGTATGGCTACACCTTC
CDR3aa: CASSLGRFGYGYTF
d_gene: -
j_gene: TRBJ1-2
v_gene: TRBV3-1
abundance: few

CDR3nt: TGCAGCGTTGAACTCGGGGGCACAGATACGCAGTATTTT
CDR3aa: CSVELGGTDTQYF
d_gene: -
j_gene: TRBJ2-3
v_gene: TRBV29-1
abundance: few

CDR3nt: TGTGCTAGCAGCCCGACCGGACAGGGGGCCGGCGGGGAGCTGTTTTTT
CDR3aa: CASSPTGQGAGGELFF
d_gene: TRBD1
j_gene: TRBJ2-2
v_gene: TRBV7-7
abundance: -

CDR3nt: TGCGCCAGCAGCCAAGATTGGGCAGTCTTTATGAACACTGAAGCTTTCTTT
CDR3aa: CASSQDWAVFMNTEAFF
d_gene: -
j_gene: TRBJ1-1
v_gene: TRBV4-1
abundance: -

CDR3nt: TGCAGCGCCACCCCATCAGGGACAGGCTATGGCTACACCTTC
CDR3aa: CSATPSGTGYGYTF
d_gene: TRBD1
j_gene: TRBJ1-2
v_gene: TRBV29-1
abundance: few

CDR3nt: TGCAGTGCTGGGACGCCAGACAGCTACAATGAGCAGTTCTTC
CDR3aa: CSAGTPDSYNEQFF
d_gene: -
j_gene: TRBJ2-1
v_gene: TRBV20-1
abundance: -

CDR3nt: TGTGCCACTTCTCGGGGCGGCTACGAGCAGTACTTC
CDR3aa: CATSRGGYEQYF
d_gene: -
j_gene: TRBJ2-7
v_gene: TRBV3-1
abundance: many

CDR3nt: TGTGCCAGCAGCTTAAGAGGGGGGGAAAACATTCAGTACTTC
CDR3aa: CASSLRGGENIQYF
d_gene: -
j_gene: TRBJ2-4
v_gene: TRBV7-8
abundance: few

CDR3nt: TGCAGTGCTAGGGCGCGGACGGATATGTTTGAAGCTTTCTTT
CDR3aa: CSARARTDMFEAFF
d_gene: -
j_gene: TRBJ1-1
v_gene: TRBV20-1
abundance: -

CDR3nt: TGTGCCAGCGGGGACAGGTTTAGCGGGAGGGCAGTATCTGAGCAGTTCTTC
CDR3aa: CASGDRFSGRAVSEQFF
d_gene: TRBD2
j_gene: TRBJ2-1
v_gene: TRBV27
abundance: -

CDR3nt: TGTGCCAACATTCTGGAGACCCAGTACTTC
CDR3aa: CANILETQYF
d_gene: -
j_gene: TRBJ2-5
v_gene: TRBV28
abundance: -

CDR3nt: TGTGCCAGCAGCGTTCTAGGACCCCCCGGGGAGCTGTTTTTT
CDR3aa: CASSVLGPPGELFF
d_gene: -
j_gene: TRBJ2-2
v_gene: TRBV9
abundance: many

CDR3nt: TGTGCCATCAGCCAGGGGCAGAACGAGCAGTACTTC
CDR3aa: CAISQGQNEQYF
d_gene: -
j_gene: TRBJ2-7
v_gene: TRBV10-3
abundance: once

CDR3nt: TGTGCCAGCAGCTTAGGGGCGGGACGCAATCAGCCCCAGCATTTT
CDR3aa: CASSLGAGRNQPQHF
d_gene: -
j_gene: TRBJ1-5
v_gene: TRBV7-8
abundance: -

CDR3nt: TGCAGTGCCGGGACAGCACCGGAGACCCAGTACTTC
CDR3aa: CSAGTAPETQYF
d_gene: TRBD1
j_gene: TRBJ2-5
v_gene: TRBV20-1
abundance: -

CDR3nt: TGTGCCAGCAGCAGGGCGGGGAACATTCAGTACTTC
CDR3aa: CASSRAGNIQYF
d_gene: -
j_gene: TRBJ2-4
v_gene: TRBV12-3/TRBV12-4
abundance: -

CDR3nt: TGTGCCAGCAGTAGAGGGACAGGGGGTTACGAGCAGTACTTC
CDR3aa: CASSRGTGGYEQYF
d_gene: TRBD1
j_gene: TRBJ2-7
v_gene: TRBV6-6
abundance: -

CDR3nt: TGCGCCAGCAGCGACAGGGGGCGGTCAGATACGCAGTATTTT
CDR3aa: CASSDRGRSDTQYF
d_gene: TRBD1
j_gene: TRBJ2-3
v_gene: TRBV5-1
abundance: -

CDR3nt: TGTGCCAGCAGCTTAGTGGGGGGGGCGGAAGCTTTCTTT
CDR3aa: CASSLVGGAEAFF
d_gene: -
j_gene: TRBJ1-1
v_gene: TRBV11-2
abundance: -

CDR3nt: TGCGCCAGCAGCTTGGATGGGGCGCTTATCTATGGCTACACCTTC
CDR3aa: CASSLDGALIYGYTF
d_gene: -
j_gene: TRBJ1-2
v_gene: TRBV5-1
abundance: few

CDR3nt: TGCAGCGTCCGGGACAACTCCTACAAGCAGTACTTC
CDR3aa: CSVRDNSYKQYF
d_gene: -
j_gene: TRBJ2-7
v_gene: TRBV29-1
abundance: -

CDR3nt: TGTGCCAGCAGTTCGTGGCGTGGCACAGATACGCAGTATTTT
CDR3aa: CASSSWRGTDTQYF
d_gene: -
j_gene: TRBJ2-3
v_gene: TRBV6-6
abundance: -